This T cell receptor (beta chain) is from a study of Ad26.COV2.S vaccination and SARS-CoV-2 variants. Study-level results: Researchers cautioned that TCR breadth and depth analyses may have underestimated total T cell responses. Reportedly, after vaccination the spike-specific CD8+ and CD4+ T cell responses displayed substantial breadth. Those who received the vaccine showed greater spike-specific TCR breadth than those given placebo.

Treatment given: approximately 18 received Ad26.COV2.S at low or high dose, single or two shots; roughly 5 received placebo; per-sample allocation not given. Specimens were obtained on day 63 following the first vaccine or placebo injection. Spike of the Wuhan-strain SARS-CoV-2 was expressed by an Ad26 vector, which formed the vaccine. Produced via immunoSEQ multiplex PCR; TCRdb's table is partial and in-frame only. The sample has roughly 380,000 clones; roughly 85% are singletons. The V gene's germline CDR1 is SGHRS and CDR2 YFSETQ. Trimming took off 6 bases at V and 4 bases at J, with 26 bases between the two ends. The CDR3 is 18 amino acids. A word on this clone: What it recognizes is unknown.

The chain is built from TRBV5-1 and TRBJ2-1, with D possibly being TRBD2 (7 bases). This sequence originates from a person between 18 and 65 years old who received the Ad26.COV2.S COVID-19 vaccine or a placebo. This specimen consisted of peripheral blood, obtained in a trial of Ad26.COV2.S vaccine versus placebo. The CDR3 region has the DNA TGCGCCAGCACCACCCGGGGAGGGGGGACTACCGTGTACAATGAGCAGTTCTTC. This encodes CASTTRGGGTTVYNEQFF.